The 13 T cell receptor beta chains given below trace back to one sample, sequenced in a study of CD8 T cells in Susac syndrome. The RNA, about 0.5 to 1 ug, was put through reverse transcription using random hexamers. Using its own MiXCR run on the immunoSEQ multiplex PCR reads, TCRdb lists one record per CDR3 protein. The sample yields about 190,000 distinct CDR3 sequences, under 95% seen once. The specimen sequenced was CD4+ T cells from PBMCs. These receptors originate from a human donor in good health.

The CDR3 nucleotides read TGTGCCAGCAGGAATCAGGGATACGAGCAGTACGTC. This translates into CASRNQGYEQYV. The J gene is TRBJ2-7, the V gene TRBV6-6; D perhaps matches TRBD1 (5 bases). V was shortened by 6 bases and J by 4 bases, with 10 bases between the two germline ends. The germline V gene has CDR1 MNHNY and CDR2 SVGAGI (reference sequence). The CDR3 covers 12 residues.

This chain's CDR3 is CATEESTDTQYF. The CDR3 nucleotides read TGTGCCACGGAGGAAAGCACAGATACGCAGTATTTT. The chain is built from TRBV19 and TRBJ2-3; D is possibly TRBD2 (5 bases). V was cut by 10 bases and J by 0 bases, with 8 bases left in between. Germline V CDR1 and CDR2: LNHDA, SQIVND (reference sequence). The CDR3 runs to 12 residues.

The V and J genes are TRBV6-5 and TRBJ2-1; D perhaps matches TRBD1 (5 bases). In germline, CDR1 is MNHEY, CDR2 SVGAGI. The CDR3 consists of 15 residues. Trimming stripped 7 bases from V and 7 bases from J, with 20 bases between. Here the CDR3 reads CASNPLIRVENEQFF. The CDR3 DNA is TGTGCCAGCAACCCTCTCATCAGGGTGGAGAATGAGCAGTTCTTC.

The V and J genes are TRBV5-1 and TRBJ1-5, with D perhaps TRBD1 (5 bases). V lost 0 bases to trimming and J lost 7 bases, with 11 bases between them. The length of the CDR3 is 14 residues. Per germline, CDR1 SGHRS and CDR2 YFSETQ. The CDR3: CASSLGGREQPQHF. DNA of the CDR3: TGCGCCAGCAGCTTGGGGGGCCGGGAACAGCCCCAGCATTTT.

The chain employs TRBV29-1 and TRBJ2-7, with 9 bases identical to TRBD1. The CDR3 length is 13 residues. Trimming cost V 6 bases and J 3 bases; bases outside gene matches: 6. Germline CDR1 reads SQVTM; CDR2 reads ANQGSEA. The CDR3 coding sequence is TGCAGCGTCCTCAGGACAGGGGTCTACGAGCAGTACTTC. Amino acids: CSVLRTGVYEQYF.

The gene calls are TRBV15 and TRBJ2-7, with 8 positions matching TRBD2. The trim removed 1 base at V and 4 bases at J, leaving 6 bases unmatched. The CDR3 length is 15 residues. Germline V lookup: CDR1 LNHNV, CDR2 YYDKDF (reference sequence). CDR3 coding DNA: TGTGCCACCAGCAGAGTTGCTAGCGGGTCTTACGAGCAGTACTTC. Protein sequence: CATSRVASGSYEQYF.

A single count supports this clonotype. The chain carries TRBV13 and TRBJ2-1; D could derive from TRBD1 or TRBD2 (5 bases each). Germline V gene lookup returns CDR1 PRHDT and CDR2 FYEKMQ (reference sequence). The CDR3 has 19 amino acids. V was trimmed by 6 bases and J by 0 bases, leaving 24 bases between them. Written as DNA, the CDR3 is TGTGCCAGCAGTCCCACCGGGTGGGGCGGGTCTGACTCCTACAATGAGCAGTTCTTC. This codes for CASSPTGWGGSDSYNEQFF.

The rearrangement joins TRBV7-2 to TRBJ2-1; perhaps TRBD2 as D (6 bases). Trimming stripped 7 bases from V and 0 bases from J, with 13 bases between. Germline V gene lookup returns CDR1 SGHTA and CDR2 FQGNSA. The CDR3 is made up of 15 amino acids. The CDR3: CASNVADGSYNEQFF. The CDR3 bases are TGTGCCAGCAACGTAGCGGACGGCTCCTACAATGAGCAGTTCTTC.

V gene TRBV4-1 combines with J gene TRBJ1-2, with D unclear. The V gene's germline CDR1 is MGHRA and CDR2 YSYEKL. This CDR3 spans 15 amino acids. Trimming cost V 0 bases and J 3 bases, with 11 bases left between them. The CDR3 bases are TGCGCCAGCAGCCAAGAAATGGCCAGTTACTATGGCTACACCTTC. Encoded protein: CASSQEMASYYGYTF.

V usage is TRBV29-1 and J usage is TRBJ1-2; 7 positions agree with TRBD1. Trimming removed 3 bases from V and 4 bases from J; junction bases left unmatched: 11. Germline V gene lookup returns CDR1 SQVTM and CDR2 ANQGSEA. The CDR3 runs 15 residues. The CDR3 DNA follows: TGCAGCGTTGACCTCAGAAGGGGGCTCAGCTATGGCTACACCTTC. Amino acid sequence: CSVDLRRGLSYGYTF.

V usage is TRBV20-1 and J usage is TRBJ2-7; D not certain. Germline V lookup: CDR1 DFQATT, CDR2 SNEGSKA (reference sequence). The CDR3 has 11 amino acids. The V end lost 1 base, the J end lost 3 bases, and 4 bases lay between the germline ends. The CDR3 loop reads CSARVGYEQYF. Written as DNA, the CDR3 is TGCAGTGCTAGAGTGGGCTACGAGCAGTACTTC.

The rearrangement links TRBV5-4 to TRBJ2-5; the match to TRBD2 covers 12 bases. Germline lookup yields CDR1 SGHNT and CDR2 YYREEE (reference sequence). After removal of 0 bases from V and 5 bases from J, the junction contained 8 bases not matched to a gene. CDR3 length equals 17 residues. This CDR3 is CASSLDPSGGAAETQYF. CDR3 nucleotides: TGTGCCAGCAGCTTGGATCCTAGCGGGGGGGCCGCGGAGACCCAGTACTTC.

This clonotype was counted a few times. The genes are TRBV15 and TRBJ2-6; TRBD1 aligns across 8 bases. The CDR3 is made up of 15 amino acids. J lost 1 base, V lost 6 bases, and 2 bases had no gene match. Germline V gives CDR1 LNHNV, CDR2 YYDKDF (reference sequence). In DNA form, the CDR3 reads TGTGCCACCAGTAGGACAGGGTCTGGGGCCAACGTCCTGACTTTC. This translates into CATSRTGSGANVLTF. The whole variable domain, filled in from reference TRBV15 and TRBJ2-6, reads DAMVIQNPRYQVTQFGKPVTLSCSQTLNHNVMYWYQQKSSQAPKLLFHYYDKDFNNEADTPDNFQSRRPNTSFCFLDIRSPGLGDTAMYLCATSRTGSGANVLTFGAGSRLTVL.